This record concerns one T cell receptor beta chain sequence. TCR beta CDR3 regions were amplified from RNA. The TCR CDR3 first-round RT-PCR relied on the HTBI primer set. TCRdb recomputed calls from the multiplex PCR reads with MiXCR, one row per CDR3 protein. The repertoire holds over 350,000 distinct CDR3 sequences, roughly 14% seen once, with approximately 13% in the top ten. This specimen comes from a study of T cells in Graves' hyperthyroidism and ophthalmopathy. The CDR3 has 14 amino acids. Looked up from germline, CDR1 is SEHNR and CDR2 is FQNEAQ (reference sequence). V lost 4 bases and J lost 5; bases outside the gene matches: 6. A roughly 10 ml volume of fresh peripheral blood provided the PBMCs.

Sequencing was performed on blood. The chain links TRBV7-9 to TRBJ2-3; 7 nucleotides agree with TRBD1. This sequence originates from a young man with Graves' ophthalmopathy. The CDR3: CASSSGTAEDTQYF. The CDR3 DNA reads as TGTGCCAGCAGCTCTGGGACAGCCGAAGATACGCAGTATTTT. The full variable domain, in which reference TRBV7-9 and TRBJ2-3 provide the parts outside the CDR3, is DTGVSQNPRHKITKRGQNVTFRCDPISEHNRLYWYRQTLGQGPEFLTYFQNEAQLEKSRLLSDRFSAERPKGSFSTLEIQRTEQGDSAMYLCASSSGTAEDTQYFGPGTRLTVL.